This note documents a single T cell receptor (beta chain) sequence. Its antigen remains unidentified. The record originates from a study of T cells expressing NK-cell markers. At the level of the study: Among eight sequenced donors, seven carried HCMV seropositivity while one was seronegative.

Findings and caveats of the study: NKG2C+ dominant clonotypes from roughly 6 donors made up about 1.0-8% of CD8+ T cells. The CD3+CD56-NKG2C+ fraction of several donors was also led by these clonotypes.

In generating TCR beta cDNA, 5'RACE template switching with UMIs was used. After re-calling the 5' RACE reads, TCRdb lists one entry per CDR3 protein, DNA absent. In total, the table holds around 550,000 distinct CDR3 sequences. This CDR3 contains 15 residues. The chain carries TRBV12-3 or TRBV12-4 and TRBJ2-7; the TCRdb call, TRBD2, lacks DNA for checking. This TCR came from a man younger than 35 in good health. Sequencing was carried out using blood T cells: a sorted CD56 or NKG2C T cell subset, CD4+ or CD8+ T cells, or bulk PBMC T cells (not recorded which). CDR3 in amino acids: CASRPLGRASYEQYF.